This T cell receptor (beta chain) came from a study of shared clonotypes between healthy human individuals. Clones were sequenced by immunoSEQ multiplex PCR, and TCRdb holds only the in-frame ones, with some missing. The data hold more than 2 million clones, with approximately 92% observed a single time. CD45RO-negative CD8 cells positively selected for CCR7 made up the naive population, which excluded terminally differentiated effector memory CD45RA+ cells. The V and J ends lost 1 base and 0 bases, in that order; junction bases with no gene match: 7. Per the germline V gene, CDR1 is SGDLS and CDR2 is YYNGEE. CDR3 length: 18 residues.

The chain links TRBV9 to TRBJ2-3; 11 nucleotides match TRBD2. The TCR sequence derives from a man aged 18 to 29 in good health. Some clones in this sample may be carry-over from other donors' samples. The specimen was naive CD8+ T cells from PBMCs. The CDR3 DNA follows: TGTGCCAGCAGCGTAAGGGGACTAGCGGATCCTAGCACAGATACGCAGTATTTT. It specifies CASSVRGLADPSTDTQYF.